Listed below are T cell receptor beta chains from one sample, sequenced in a study of radiation and T cells in renal cell carcinoma. The protocol was immunoSEQ multiplex PCR, while the TCRdb copy is restricted to in-frame clones and leaves out a portion. The sample includes approximately 94,000 clones, over 65% of them seen just once. Sequenced material: blood, taken from a patient whose treatment included radiotherapy and nephrectomy. The receptor set was obtained from a man aged 60 to 75 with renal cell carcinoma. Each CDR3 is given with its conserved first and last residue. D genes are given only for firm matches. Some rows mark clone size as missing; the rest say once, few, many or name a class of expanded clone.

J gene: TRBJ1-2
D gene: .
clone size: few
V gene: TRBV28
CDR3 DNA: TGTGCCAGCAGTTCGGGGGTTGGCTACACCTTC
CDR3 protein: CASSSGVGYTF

J gene: TRBJ2-1
D gene: .
clone size: .
V gene: TRBV6-6
CDR3 DNA: TGTGCCAGCAGCGTCAGGGGAGGTGAGCAGTTCTTC
CDR3 protein: CASSVRGGEQFF

J gene: TRBJ2-6
D gene: TRBD1
clone size: .
V gene: TRBV27
CDR3 DNA: TGTGCCAGCAGTCCTCAGGGGGCTGGGGCCAACGTCCTGACTTTC
CDR3 protein: CASSPQGAGANVLTF

J gene: TRBJ2-1
D gene: .
clone size: .
V gene: TRBV19
CDR3 DNA: TGTGCCAGTAGTCCTTTAGACGATGAGCAGTTCTTC
CDR3 protein: CASSPLDDEQFF

J gene: TRBJ2-3
D gene: .
clone size: .
V gene: TRBV5-1
CDR3 DNA: TGCGCCAGCCAGCGCACCGGGACCACAGATACGCAGTATTTT
CDR3 protein: CASQRTGTTDTQYF

J gene: TRBJ2-7
D gene: TRBD2
clone size: .
V gene: TRBV5-4
CDR3 DNA: TGTGCCAGTAGCGGGAGGGCCTCCTACGAGCAGTACTTC
CDR3 protein: CASSGRASYEQYF

J gene: TRBJ2-3
D gene: TRBD2
clone size: .
V gene: TRBV30
CDR3 DNA: TGTGCCTGGAGTGTACCCGGGGGGACAGATACGCAGTATTTT
CDR3 protein: CAWSVPGGTDTQYF

J gene: TRBJ2-7
D gene: .
clone size: .
V gene: TRBV28
CDR3 DNA: TGTGCCAGCAACGTCCGAGGGGAGCTAGACTACGAGCAGTACTTC
CDR3 protein: CASNVRGELDYEQYF

J gene: TRBJ2-3
D gene: .
clone size: once
V gene: TRBV7-2
CDR3 DNA: TGTGCCAGCAGCTTAGCGGGCCTCCGGACCACAGATACGCAGTATTTT
CDR3 protein: CASSLAGLRTTDTQYF

J gene: TRBJ2-7
D gene: TRBD1
clone size: .
V gene: TRBV27
CDR3 DNA: TGTGCCAGCCCTAAGGACAGGCTTCTCGGCTCCTACGAGCAGTACTTC
CDR3 protein: CASPKDRLLGSYEQYF

J gene: TRBJ2-3
D gene: .
clone size: .
V gene: TRBV4-2
CDR3 DNA: TGTGCCAGCAGCCAAGATCCCGGGAACGGCACAGATACGCAGTATTTT
CDR3 protein: CASSQDPGNGTDTQYF

J gene: TRBJ2-1
D gene: .
clone size: .
V gene: TRBV7-9
CDR3 DNA: TGTGCCAGCAGCTTACCGGGGGCGATTGGAAAGTTCTTC
CDR3 protein: CASSLPGAIGKFF

J gene: TRBJ2-2
D gene: TRBD2
clone size: few
V gene: TRBV7-9
CDR3 DNA: TGTGCCAGCAGCCGACTAGCGGGAGAGTCGGCCGGGGAGCTGTTTTTT
CDR3 protein: CASSRLAGESAGELFF

J gene: TRBJ2-7
D gene: .
clone size: once
V gene: TRBV7-2
CDR3 DNA: TGTGCCAGCAGCCAAGATACCTACGAGCAGTACTTC
CDR3 protein: CASSQDTYEQYF

J gene: TRBJ1-1
D gene: .
clone size: .
V gene: TRBV6-5
CDR3 DNA: TGTGCCAGCAGTTACGACTCCCCTCGGTTTACTGAAGCTTTCTTT
CDR3 protein: CASSYDSPRFTEAFF

J gene: TRBJ1-6
D gene: TRBD1
clone size: .
V gene: TRBV30
CDR3 DNA: TGTGCCACCACTCGGACAGGCAGCTCCTATAATTCACCCCTCCACTTT
CDR3 protein: CATTRTGSSYNSPLHF

J gene: TRBJ2-7
D gene: TRBD1
clone size: .
V gene: TRBV6-6
CDR3 DNA: TGTGCCAGCAGTTTACAGGGGAGCTCCTACGAGCAGTACTTC
CDR3 protein: CASSLQGSSYEQYF

J gene: TRBJ2-1
D gene: TRBD2
clone size: once
V gene: TRBV30
CDR3 DNA: TGTGCCTGGACACTAGCGGGAGGGCCAGGTGAGCAGTTCTTC
CDR3 protein: CAWTLAGGPGEQFF

J gene: TRBJ2-1
D gene: .
clone size: once
V gene: TRBV28
CDR3 DNA: TGTGCCAGCAGTTCCGCCGCCCTAAGAATCGGCGATGAGCAGTTCTTC
CDR3 protein: CASSSAALRIGDEQFF

J gene: TRBJ2-3
D gene: TRBD2
clone size: .
V gene: TRBV11-2
CDR3 DNA: TGTGCCAGCAGCTTAAGGGTCACGGCGGGAGGCACAGATACGCAGTATTTT
CDR3 protein: CASSLRVTAGGTDTQYF

J gene: TRBJ2-5
D gene: TRBD2
clone size: .
V gene: TRBV5-6
CDR3 DNA: TGTGCCAGCAGCGACCAGACTAGCGGGGTCGGACAAGAGACCCAGTACTTC
CDR3 protein: CASSDQTSGVGQETQYF

J gene: TRBJ2-3
D gene: TRBD2
clone size: .
V gene: TRBV4-1
CDR3 DNA: TGCGCCAGCAGCCAATCCCCTGGGGCCTCCGGGGGGGATACGCAGTATTTT
CDR3 protein: CASSQSPGASGGDTQYF

J gene: TRBJ2-7
D gene: TRBD2
clone size: .
V gene: TRBV5-1
CDR3 DNA: TGCGCCAGCAGCTTGAGGGCGGGAGGCTACGAGCAGTACTTC
CDR3 protein: CASSLRAGGYEQYF

J gene: TRBJ2-3
D gene: .
clone size: once
V gene: TRBV2
CDR3 DNA: TGTGCCAGCAGATCATACTACCAGAGGGCAGATACGCAGTATTTT
CDR3 protein: CASRSYYQRADTQYF

J gene: TRBJ2-5
D gene: TRBD2
clone size: .
V gene: TRBV9
CDR3 DNA: TGTGCCAGCAGTGCCCCACGGGGGGACCAAGAGACCCAGTACTTC
CDR3 protein: CASSAPRGDQETQYF

J gene: TRBJ1-2
D gene: .
clone size: .
V gene: TRBV28
CDR3 DNA: TGTGCCAGCAGCTTCGGAGGCCTCTATGGCTACACCTTC
CDR3 protein: CASSFGGLYGYTF

J gene: TRBJ2-2
D gene: TRBD2
clone size: .
V gene: TRBV11-3
CDR3 DNA: TGTGCCAGCAGCTGGGGAGGGCCCGGCGGGGAGCTGTTTTTT
CDR3 protein: CASSWGGPGGELFF

J gene: TRBJ2-7
D gene: TRBD2
clone size: .
V gene: TRBV27
CDR3 DNA: TGTGCCAGCAGTTTACTTGGGGACTACCTCTACGAGCAGTACTTC
CDR3 protein: CASSLLGDYLYEQYF

J gene: TRBJ2-5
D gene: .
clone size: .
V gene: TRBV4-2
CDR3 DNA: TGTGCCAGCAGCCAAGATGGGAAGGGGCTAGAGACCCAGTACTTC
CDR3 protein: CASSQDGKGLETQYF

J gene: TRBJ2-2
D gene: .
clone size: .
V gene: TRBV11-2
CDR3 DNA: TGTGCCAGCAGCTTAGTTGGAGGGAGGTCTGTCGGGGAGCTGTTTTTT
CDR3 protein: CASSLVGGRSVGELFF

J gene: TRBJ2-1
D gene: .
clone size: .
V gene: TRBV30
CDR3 DNA: TGTGCAGCGGGGACAGGCAACAATGAGCAGTTCTTC
CDR3 protein: CAAGTGNNEQFF

J gene: TRBJ2-7
D gene: .
clone size: .
V gene: TRBV5-1
CDR3 DNA: TGCGCCAGCAGCTTACAGCCTGAGACCTACGAGCAGTACTTC
CDR3 protein: CASSLQPETYEQYF

J gene: TRBJ1-2
D gene: TRBD1
clone size: few
V gene: TRBV7-8
CDR3 DNA: TGTGCCAGCAGCTTAAACAGGGGTAACTATGGCTACACCTTC
CDR3 protein: CASSLNRGNYGYTF

J gene: TRBJ2-6
D gene: .
clone size: .
V gene: TRBV14
CDR3 DNA: TGTGCCAGCAGCCAAGATTACAAAGCGTCTGGGGCCAACGTCCTGACTTTC
CDR3 protein: CASSQDYKASGANVLTF

J gene: TRBJ2-2
D gene: TRBD2
clone size: once
V gene: TRBV5-1
CDR3 DNA: TGCGCCAGCAGCTCCTCCGGTGGGAGGGACACCGGGGAGCTGTTTTTT
CDR3 protein: CASSSSGGRDTGELFF

J gene: TRBJ1-3
D gene: .
clone size: .
V gene: TRBV10-3
CDR3 DNA: TGTGCCATCAGTGGCCAAGGGAACACCATATATTTT
CDR3 protein: CAISGQGNTIYF

J gene: TRBJ1-1
D gene: .
clone size: .
V gene: TRBV28
CDR3 DNA: TGTGCCAGCAGTTTATTTGAGAGAGACGGCACTGAAGCTTTCTTT
CDR3 protein: CASSLFERDGTEAFF

J gene: TRBJ2-7
D gene: TRBD2
clone size: once
V gene: TRBV6-1
CDR3 DNA: TGTGCCAGCAGTGCGGGACTAGCGGAAGTTAGCTCCTACGAGCAGTACTTC
CDR3 protein: CASSAGLAEVSSYEQYF

J gene: TRBJ2-6
D gene: .
clone size: .
V gene: TRBV10-3
CDR3 DNA: TGTGCCATCCTAGGGACGGCGAGCTCTGGGGCCAACGTCCTGACTTTC
CDR3 protein: CAILGTASSGANVLTF

J gene: TRBJ2-5
D gene: TRBD2
clone size: .
V gene: TRBV14
CDR3 DNA: TGTGCCAGCAGCCTCAGACTAGCGGGAGCGGGAGAGACCCAGTACTTC
CDR3 protein: CASSLRLAGAGETQYF

J gene: TRBJ2-5
D gene: .
clone size: .
V gene: TRBV2
CDR3 DNA: TGTGCCAGCAGGATATCGACGGAGACCCAGTACTTC
CDR3 protein: CASRISTETQYF

J gene: TRBJ1-4
D gene: TRBD1
clone size: .
V gene: TRBV6-5
CDR3 DNA: TGTGCCAGCGGGACAGGGACTAATGAAAAACTGTTTTTT
CDR3 protein: CASGTGTNEKLFF

J gene: TRBJ2-7
D gene: .
clone size: .
V gene: TRBV30
CDR3 DNA: TGTGCCTGGAGAGGCCGAACCTACGAGCAGTACTTC
CDR3 protein: CAWRGRTYEQYF

J gene: TRBJ2-7
D gene: TRBD2
clone size: .
V gene: TRBV7-6
CDR3 DNA: TGTGCCAGCAGCGCGGGACTAGCGGGAGTACCCGAGCAGTACTTC
CDR3 protein: CASSAGLAGVPEQYF

J gene: TRBJ1-1
D gene: .
clone size: few
V gene: TRBV19
CDR3 DNA: TGTGCCAGTAATACAGCTCTGAACACTGAAGCTTTCTTT
CDR3 protein: CASNTALNTEAFF

J gene: TRBJ2-5
D gene: .
clone size: .
V gene: TRBV15
CDR3 DNA: TGTGCCACCAGCAAGGGGGAGTACCAAGAGACCCAGTACTTC
CDR3 protein: CATSKGEYQETQYF

J gene: TRBJ1-2
D gene: .
clone size: .
V gene: TRBV27
CDR3 DNA: TGTGCCAGCAGTTTACGGGGGGGTAACTATGGCTACACCTTC
CDR3 protein: CASSLRGGNYGYTF

J gene: TRBJ2-5
D gene: TRBD2
clone size: .
V gene: TRBV7-6
CDR3 DNA: TGTGCCAGCAGCTTGATAGCGGGGGTGGAGACCCAGTACTTC
CDR3 protein: CASSLIAGVETQYF

J gene: TRBJ1-5
D gene: .
clone size: few
V gene: TRBV30
CDR3 DNA: TGTGCCTGGAGTAGGGCAAATAGCAATCAGCCCCAGCATTTT
CDR3 protein: CAWSRANSNQPQHF

J gene: TRBJ1-2
D gene: TRBD1
clone size: .
V gene: TRBV28
CDR3 DNA: TGTGCCAGCAATCCTCTCCCAGGAGGGGGCCCCAACTATGGCTACACCTTC
CDR3 protein: CASNPLPGGGPNYGYTF

J gene: TRBJ1-1
D gene: .
clone size: .
V gene: TRBV30
CDR3 DNA: TGTGCCTGGAGTGTACACAGGGTGAGTCCTGAAGCTTTCTTT
CDR3 protein: CAWSVHRVSPEAFF

J gene: TRBJ2-5
D gene: TRBD1
clone size: .
V gene: TRBV4-2
CDR3 DNA: TGTGCCAGCAGCTTGGATCCAGGGGGCGAAGAGACCCAGTACTTC
CDR3 protein: CASSLDPGGEETQYF

J gene: TRBJ2-7
D gene: TRBD2
clone size: .
V gene: TRBV4-3
CDR3 DNA: TGCGCCAGCAGCCTACTAGCGGGAGACTACGAGCAGTACTTC
CDR3 protein: CASSLLAGDYEQYF